These 3 T cell receptor beta chains originate from one sample sequenced in a study of blood T cell repertoires in COVID-19. Measured with immunoSEQ multiplex PCR; TCRdb has only the in-frame clones, and not every one. The sample includes 68,000 or so clones, 60% to 85% of them seen just once. Sequencing input: peripheral blood. Receptor source: a human donor in a cohort sampled during active COVID-19.

This chain joins TRBV19 and TRBJ2-2; D is unresolved. The CDR3 spans 13 residues. Germline CDR1 LNHDA, CDR2 SQIVND (reference sequence). The CDR3, as DNA: TGTGCGGCGGCTAACCCGAACACCGGGGAGCTGTTTTTT. This gives the protein CAAANPNTGELFF.

The chain employs TRBV19 and TRBJ1-1; D remains unclear. This CDR3 is built from 13 residues. V lost 1 base and J lost 8, with 11 bases in between. The germline CDR1 and CDR2 sequences are LNHDA and SQIVND (reference sequence). The CDR3 loop is CASSIATPREAFF. The CDR3 DNA sequence: TGTGCCAGTAGTATAGCCACCCCCAGGGAAGCTTTCTTT.

In its sample, this clone was seen once. The chain joins TRBV6-6 to TRBJ1-5, with 9 bases fitting TRBD1. The V gene end was trimmed by 6 bases and the J gene end by 5 bases; junction bases not matched to a gene: 5. The CDR3 sequence is 14 residues long. Per germline, CDR1 MNHNY and CDR2 SVGAGI (reference sequence). This CDR3 is CASSPGTGHQPQHF. CDR3 DNA: TGTGCCAGCAGCCCCGGGACAGGGCATCAGCCCCAGCATTTT.